These 19 T cell receptor beta chains were sequenced from one sample in a study of PD-L1 blockade in urothelial cancer. Sequenced by immunoSEQ multiplex PCR; TCRdb stores in-frame clones only, minus some. Here the sample spans 20,000 to 25,000 clones, 90% to 95% being singletons. Noted time point: peripheral blood 6 weeks after treatment start. The source was PBMCs, collected around atezolizumab (anti-PD-L1) treatment. The receptors were gathered from an older woman with urothelial cancer.

This clone was observed a single time. The CDR3 nucleotides are TGTGCCAGCAGCAATAGCGGGACTGGCACAGATACGCAGTATTTT. Translation: CASSNSGTGTDTQYF. The chain couples TRBV5-6 to TRBJ2-3; 8 nucleotides agree with TRBD2. Losses at the gene ends were 4 bases for V and 1 base for J; bases not matched to a gene: 5. CDR1 is SGHDT, CDR2 YYEEEE, per germline. The CDR3 consists of 15 residues.

This clone was picked up a small number of times. The V gene is TRBV29-1, the J gene TRBJ1-1; D not certain. The CDR3 has 17 residues. Germline V CDR1 and CDR2: SQVTM, ANQGSEA. Between the trimmed V and J ends, which lost 0 bases and 3 bases, there was a span of 20 bases. The CDR3 sequence is CSVEDVWDIRGDTEAFF. The CDR3 nucleotides are TGCAGCGTTGAAGATGTTTGGGATATCCGGGGTGACACTGAAGCTTTCTTT.

Only a few counts were recorded for this clone. The chain has TRBV18 and TRBJ2-7; D is possibly TRBD1 (6 bases). V gave up 3 bases and J gave up 2 bases, with 11 bases separating them. The germline V gene has CDR1 KGHSH and CDR2 LQKENI. The CDR3 length is 14 residues. Here the CDR3 reads CASSPWTVPYEQYF. The CDR3 DNA reads TGTGCCAGCTCACCTTGGACAGTGCCCTACGAGCAGTACTTC.

The V and J genes are TRBV5-4 and TRBJ2-1; D might be TRBD2 (5 bases). Germline V gene sequence: CDR1 SGHNT, CDR2 YYREEE (reference sequence). The CDR3 consists of 13 residues. The V gene lost 0 bases and the J gene lost 15 bases, with 16 bases spanning the gap. CDR3 sequence reads: CASSLGGEGSGFF. In DNA form, the CDR3 reads TGTGCCAGCAGCTTGGGGGGTGAGGGCTCGGGGTTCTTC.

This chain links TRBV5-1 with TRBJ2-7; weak D call: TRBD1 (5 bases). V lost 0 bases to trimming and J lost 3 bases, with 10 bases between them. Germline lookup yields CDR1 SGHRS and CDR2 YFSETQ. The CDR3 covers 14 residues. The CDR3 nucleotides are TGCGCCAGCAGCTTGGAGGGTAGGGGCTACGAGCAGTACTTC. It is translated as CASSLEGRGYEQYF.

The chain couples TRBV7-9 to TRBJ2-7; D might be TRBD2 (6 bases). The CDR3 totals 14 residues. Germline V gene lookup returns CDR1 SEHNR and CDR2 FQNEAQ (reference sequence). With 4 bases removed from V and 0 bases from J, the gap between germline ends came to 10 bases. In DNA form, the CDR3 reads TGTGCCAGCAGCTACACTAGCTTCTCCTACGAGCAGTACTTC. Protein: CASSYTSFSYEQYF.

The V gene is TRBV27, the J gene TRBJ1-3; D unclear. The CDR3 has 16 amino acids. Trimming cost V 3 bases and J 0 bases, with 12 bases left between them. Germline CDR1 MNHEY, CDR2 SMNVEV (reference sequence). In nucleotides, the CDR3 is TGTGCCAGCAGTTTCTTGGGCCCACTCTCTGGAAACACCATATATTTT. Translated, it gives CASSFLGPLSGNTIYF.

The V call is TRBV19, the J call TRBJ2-2; the D gene is possibly TRBD2 (6 bases). Trimming pared 7 bases from V and 1 base from J, leaving 13 bases between. Germline V gene lookup returns CDR1 LNHDA and CDR2 SQIVND (reference sequence). CDR3 length: 15 residues. This chain's CDR3 is CASIGGTQNTGELFF. Written as DNA, the CDR3 is TGTGCCAGTATTGGTGGGACTCAGAACACCGGGGAGCTGTTTTTT. Drawing the rest from reference TRBV19 and TRBJ2-2, the complete variable domain is DGGITQSPKYLFRKEGQNVTLSCEQNLNHDAMYWYRQDPGQGLRLIYYSQIVNDFQKGDIAEGYSVSREKKESFPLTVTSAQKNPTAFYLCASIGGTQNTGELFFGEGSRLTVL.

The chain is built from TRBV5-4 and TRBJ2-1; a weak D match, TRBD2 (7 bases). V lost 0 bases and J lost 8, with 24 bases in between. There are 18 residues in the CDR3. Germline assignment: CDR1 SGHNT and CDR2 YYREEE (reference sequence). The CDR3 nucleotides are TGTGCCAGCAGCTTGGCCACTGAGGGGAGGGGACATCGACATGAGCAGTTCTTC. This translates into CASSLATEGRGHRHEQFF.

This chain joins TRBV27 and TRBJ2-7; weak D call: TRBD1 (6 bases). CDR3 length: 13 residues. In germline, CDR1 is MNHEY, CDR2 SMNVEV (reference sequence). V lost 8 bases and J 6 bases, leaving 17 bases between the germline ends. The CDR3 coding sequence is TGTGCCAGCGGCAGAATATCACAGGGCGAGCAGTACTTC. This translates into CASGRISQGEQYF.

The gene calls are TRBV5-6 and TRBJ1-6; perhaps TRBD1 as D (6 bases). Germline values: CDR1 SGHDT, CDR2 YYEEEE. The CDR3 totals 15 residues. V dropped 0 bases and J dropped 9 bases, with 13 bases sitting between them. The CDR3 nucleotides are TGTGCCAGCAGCTTGGCAGGACAGTCATTTTCACCCCTCCACTTT. This gives the protein CASSLAGQSFSPLHF.

The chain joins TRBV5-1 to TRBJ1-4; 7 bases are shared with TRBD1. CDR3 length: 15 amino acids. CDR1 and CDR2 (germline): SGHRS, YFSETQ. After removal of 4 bases from V and 8 bases from J, the junction contained 11 bases not matched to a gene. The CDR3 DNA reads as TGCGCCAGCAGCCTTACCGGGACAGAAGGAGAAAAACTGTTTTTT. This codes for CASSLTGTEGEKLFF.

V is TRBV7-2 and J is TRBJ2-5; 13 bases are shared with TRBD2. The CDR3 contains 18 residues. Unmatched junction bases numbered 12, after V lost 4 bases and J lost 4 bases. Germline V gene lookup returns CDR1 SGHTA and CDR2 FQGNSA. The CDR3 region has the DNA TGTGCCAGCAGCTCCCGCCGAGGGGGACTAGCGGGAATAGAGACCCAGTACTTC. Its translation is CASSSRRGGLAGIETQYF. Supplemented by reference TRBV7-2 and TRBJ2-5, the full variable domain reads GAGVSQSPSNKVTEKGKDVELRCDPISGHTALYWYRQSLGQGLEFLIYFQGNSAPDKSGLPSDRFSAERTGGSVSTLTIQRTQQEDSAVYLCASSSRRGGLAGIETQYFGPGTRLLVL.

CDR3 sequence reads: CASTLGGAGDSNQPQHF. CDR3 coding DNA: TGTGCCAGCACCCTCGGGGGCGCGGGGGATAGCAATCAGCCCCAGCATTTT. The V call is TRBV28, the J call TRBJ1-5; D perhaps matches TRBD1 (6 bases). Trimming shortened V by 7 bases and J by 0 bases, and 19 bases separated the two germline ends. Germline CDR1 is MDHEN and CDR2 is SYDVKM. The CDR3 is made up of 17 amino acids.

The chain carries TRBV4-3 and TRBJ2-2; tentative D call: TRBD1 (5 bases). The CDR3 has 15 residues. CDR1 LGHNA and CDR2 YSLEER come from the germline V gene. The V end lost 1 base, the J end lost 0 bases, and 6 bases lay between the germline ends. CDR3 in amino acids: CASSQARANTGELFF. CDR3 nucleotides: TGCGCCAGCAGCCAAGCCAGGGCGAACACCGGGGAGCTGTTTTTT.

This rearrangement joins TRBV7-2 to TRBJ2-7, with D possibly matching TRBD1 (6 bases). CDR3 length: 14 amino acids. Looked up from germline, CDR1 is SGHTA and CDR2 is FQGNSA. Deletions cut 2 bases from V and 4 bases from J, with 12 bases between. CDR3 DNA sequence: TGTGCCAGCAGCTTAAGCAGGGGAAAGTACGAGCAGTACTTC. Amino acid sequence: CASSLSRGKYEQYF.

V gene TRBV4-2 combines with J gene TRBJ2-5; 9 bases are a match to TRBD2. Trimming at V came to 0 bases and at J to 1 base, leaving 3 bases not matched to a gene. From germline, CDR1 is LGHNA and CDR2 YNFKEQ. This CDR3 contains 16 residues. The chain's CDR3 is CASSQDWRGGQETQYF. The CDR3 coding sequence is TGTGCCAGCAGCCAAGATTGGCGGGGGGGCCAAGAGACCCAGTACTTC.

The chain combines TRBV19 with TRBJ2-1, with 14 bases matching TRBD2. Germline CDR1 reads LNHDA; CDR2 reads SQIVND (reference sequence). With V trimmed by 1 base and J by 12 bases, 5 bases remained unmatched. The CDR3 totals 15 residues. In nucleotides, the CDR3 is TGTGCCAGTAGTATAGCGGGACTAGCGGGAGATTGGCAGTTCTTC. This translates into CASSIAGLAGDWQFF. Using reference TRBV19 and TRBJ2-1 for the parts outside the CDR3, the full variable domain is DGGITQSPKYLFRKEGQNVTLSCEQNLNHDAMYWYRQDPGQGLRLIYYSQIVNDFQKGDIAEGYSVSREKKESFPLTVTSAQKNPTAFYLCASSIAGLAGDWQFFGPGTRLTVL.

The chain is built from TRBV18 and TRBJ2-3; possibly TRBD1 for D (5 bases). Germline V CDR1 and CDR2: KGHSH, LQKENI. This CDR3 region has 14 residues. V gave up 6 bases and J gave up 3 bases, with 13 bases separating them. CDR3 DNA sequence: TGTGCCAGCTCGACAGTTCCCAGGACAGATACGCAGTATTTT. Its protein product is CASSTVPRTDTQYF.